Below, 18 T cell receptor beta chains from the same sample are listed, as sequenced in a study of CD4 T cells in relation to SARS-CoV-2 and coronaviruses. No antigen has been identified for these receptors. Using immunoSEQ multiplex PCR, the repertoire was profiled, and TCRdb retains in-frame clones only, with some absent. The table includes some 20,000 clones, around 73% detected once. CD4+ T cells from unexposed donors were obtained before the COVID-19 pandemic (2011-2018). After 10 to 11 days of culture, CD4+ T cells were isolated. The sample comprised CD4+ T cells from PBMCs, cultured in vitro. Receptor source: a human donor in good health.

The gene calls are TRBV30 and TRBJ1-1; tentative D call: TRBD1 (6 bases). The CDR3 has 12 residues. The germline V gene encodes CDR1 GTSNPN and CDR2 SVGIG (reference sequence). V lost 5 bases to trimming and J lost 1 base, with 8 bases between them. CDR3 DNA: TGTGCCTGGTCACAGGGGAACACTGAAGCTTTCTTT. Translation: CAWSQGNTEAFF.

The chain couples TRBV30 to TRBJ1-4; D is unclear. Trimming took 5 bases from V and 8 from J, leaving 9 bases between them. Per germline, CDR1 GTSNPN and CDR2 SVGIG (reference sequence). This CDR3 is built from 11 residues. DNA of the CDR3: TGTGCCTGGGCGGCGCGGGAAAAACTGTTTTTT. Amino acids: CAWAAREKLFF.

The V gene is TRBV11-3, the J gene TRBJ2-1; TRBD2 matches at 8 bases. Looked up from germline, CDR1 is SGHNT and CDR2 is YENEEA. V dropped 0 bases and J dropped 8; count of bases not matched to a gene: 6. The CDR3 sequence is 15 residues long. DNA for the CDR3: TGTGCCAGCAGCTTAGAGTCGACTAGCGTATATGAGCAGTTCTTC. It codes for CASSLESTSVYEQFF.

A few counts support this clone. The genes are TRBV5-6 and TRBJ2-5; D unclear. Germline V CDR1 and CDR2: SGHDT, YYEEEE. V lost 0 bases and J 7 bases, leaving 10 bases between the germline ends. There are 13 residues in the CDR3. The CDR3, as DNA: TGTGCCAGCAGCTTGGCCAGTCTAGGGACCCAGTACTTC. Its translation is CASSLASLGTQYF.

The J gene is TRBJ2-1, the V gene TRBV6-5; D not certain. Germline V gene sequence: CDR1 MNHEY, CDR2 SVGAGI. V shed 8 bases and J shed 0 bases, with 11 bases lying between them. The CDR3 totals 14 residues. The CDR3 DNA sequence: TGTGCCAGCTGTTCGCGTTTCTCCTACAATGAGCAGTTCTTC. Its translation: CASCSRFSYNEQFF.

Regarding this clone: Mismatch with germline at one junction end may stem from a read error. V and J are TRBV5-1 and TRBJ2-2; possibly TRBD2 for D (6 bases). There are 16 residues in the CDR3. Germline assignment: CDR1 SGHRS and CDR2 YFSETQ. The CDR3 DNA follows: TGCGCCAGCAGCTTTTTGGGTCGGGAGAACGCCGGGGAGCTGTTTTTT. Translated, it gives CASSFLGRENAGELFF.

V and J are TRBV27 and TRBJ2-1, with D maybe TRBD1 (5 bases). Germline CDR1 and CDR2: MNHEY and SMNVEV (reference sequence). The CDR3 is 14 residues long. V was pared by 5 bases and J by 3 bases, with 11 bases between. The CDR3 bases are TGTGCCAGCAGTCGGCTAGGGGACTACAATGAGCAGTTCTTC. It specifies CASSRLGDYNEQFF.

V usage is TRBV19 and J usage is TRBJ1-2, with unresolved D. V was shortened by 10 bases and J by 7 bases, with 16 bases between the two germline ends. Germline V lookup: CDR1 LNHDA, CDR2 SQIVND (reference sequence). This CDR3 comprises 12 residues. The CDR3 loop is CATATYPGGYTF. CDR3 in DNA: TGTGCCACCGCGACTTACCCGGGTGGCTACACCTTC.

The chain is built from TRBV19 and TRBJ2-1; no reliable D call. Germline CDR1 is LNHDA and CDR2 is SQIVND (reference sequence). CDR3 size: 13 residues. Trimming stripped 7 bases from V and 0 bases from J, with 7 bases between. DNA for the CDR3: TGTGCCAGTAACGGGCGCTCCTACAATGAGCAGTTCTTC. Encoded protein: CASNGRSYNEQFF.

J is TRBJ2-7 and V is TRBV6-5; D might be TRBD1 (6 bases). CDR1 is MNHEY and CDR2 is SVGAGI in the germline V gene. Trimming stripped 0 bases from V and 4 bases from J, with 10 bases between. The CDR3 consists of 14 residues. The CDR3 sequence: CASSYSRQAYEQYF. CDR3 nucleotide sequence: TGTGCCAGCAGTTACTCGAGACAGGCATACGAGCAGTACTTC.

The rearrangement links TRBV7-9 to TRBJ2-2; D possibly corresponds to TRBD1 (5 bases). V was shortened by 7 bases and J by 0 bases, with 15 bases between the two germline ends. CDR1 and CDR2 from the germline V gene are SEHNR and FQNEAQ (reference sequence). The length of the CDR3 is 16 residues. The CDR3 DNA is TGTGCCAGCAACTTTCTCGACAGCACGAACACCGGGGAGCTGTTTTTT. Translated: CASNFLDSTNTGELFF.

This clone was counted between two and nine times. V usage is TRBV2 and J usage is TRBJ2-3; D is perhaps TRBD2 (5 bases). The V end was cut by 8 bases, the J end by 6 bases, with 15 bases between. CDR1 is SNHLY and CDR2 is FYNNEI in the germline V gene. CDR3 size: 13 residues. The CDR3 reads CASGPMGADTQYF. CDR3 in DNA: TGTGCCAGCGGCCCCATGGGAGCGGATACGCAGTATTTT.

Here the CDR3 reads CASSLDYLSSTDTQYF. CDR3 coding DNA: TGTGCCAGCAGCTTAGATTACCTATCTAGCACAGATACGCAGTATTTT. This chain uses TRBV11-2 with TRBJ2-3; D unclear. Germline assignment: CDR1 SGHAT and CDR2 FQNNGV. Trimming cost V 0 bases and J 0 bases, with 10 bases left between them. This CDR3 has 16 residues.

The chain couples TRBV2 to TRBJ1-1; D not certain. Germline V lookup: CDR1 SNHLY, CDR2 FYNNEI. This CDR3 has 11 amino acids. Trimming pared 4 bases from V and 4 bases from J, leaving 4 bases between. Here the CDR3 DNA reads TGTGCCAGCAGTGGCTCCACTGAAGCTTTCTTT. This codes for CASSGSTEAFF.

In nucleotides, the CDR3 is TGTGCCATCAGTGAGTCGACACAGGGTAACACTGAAGCTTTCTTT. The encoded protein is CAISESTQGNTEAFF. This sequence joins TRBV10-3 and TRBJ1-1; D possibly corresponds to TRBD1 (6 bases). Trimming took off 0 bases at V and 2 bases at J, with 10 bases between the two ends. Germline CDR1 is ENHRY and CDR2 is SYGVKD. The CDR3 covers 15 residues.

This clone was recorded only once. This chain joins TRBV5-4 and TRBJ1-3; possible D gene TRBD1, 5 bases. Trimming cost V 0 bases and J 0 bases, with 10 bases left between them. Germline-derived CDR1 and CDR2 are SGHNT and YYREEE (reference sequence). The CDR3 sequence is 16 residues long. In DNA, the CDR3 is TGTGCCAGCAGCTTGGGGGCAGGGAGCTCTGGAAACACCATATATTTT. Translation gives CASSLGAGSSGNTIYF.

The chain carries TRBV18 and TRBJ1-5; TRBD1 might be the D (5 bases). Deletions cut 1 base from V and 5 bases from J, with 6 bases between. Germline values: CDR1 KGHSH, CDR2 LQKENI. The CDR3 has 13 residues. CDR3 sequence: CASSPRGDQPQHF. CDR3 DNA: TGTGCCAGCTCACCACGGGGGGATCAGCCCCAGCATTTT.

The sample holds a few counts of this clone. This rearrangement joins TRBV19 to TRBJ2-1, with a tentative D call TRBD2 (5 bases). The germline V gene has CDR1 LNHDA and CDR2 SQIVND (reference sequence). The CDR3 has 13 amino acids. V lost 6 bases and J lost 5, with 11 bases in between. CDR3 sequence (DNA): TGTGCCAGTAGGAAAAGGGAGAACAATGAGCAGTTCTTC. Amino acid sequence: CASRKRENNEQFF.